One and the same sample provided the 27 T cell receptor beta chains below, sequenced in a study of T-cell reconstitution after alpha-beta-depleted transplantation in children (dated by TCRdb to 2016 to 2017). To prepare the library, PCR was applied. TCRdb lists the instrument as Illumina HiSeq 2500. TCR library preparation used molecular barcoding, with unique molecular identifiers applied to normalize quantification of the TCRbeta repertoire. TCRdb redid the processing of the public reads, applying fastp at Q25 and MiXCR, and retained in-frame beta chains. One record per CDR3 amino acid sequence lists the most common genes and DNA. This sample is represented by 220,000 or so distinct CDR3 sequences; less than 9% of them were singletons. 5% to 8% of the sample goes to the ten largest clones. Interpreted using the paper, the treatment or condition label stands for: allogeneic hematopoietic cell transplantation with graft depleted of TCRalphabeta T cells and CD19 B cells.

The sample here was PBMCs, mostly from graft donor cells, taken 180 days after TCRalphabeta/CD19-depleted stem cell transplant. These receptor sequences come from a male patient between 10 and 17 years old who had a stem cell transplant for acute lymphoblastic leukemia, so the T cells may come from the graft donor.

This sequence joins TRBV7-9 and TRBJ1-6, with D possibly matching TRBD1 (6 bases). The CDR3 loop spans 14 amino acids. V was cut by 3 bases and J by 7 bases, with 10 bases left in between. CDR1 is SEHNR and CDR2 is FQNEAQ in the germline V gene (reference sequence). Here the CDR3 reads CASSLDSPNSPLHF. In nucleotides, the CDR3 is TGTGCCAGCAGCTTGGACAGCCCCAATTCACCCCTCCACTTT.

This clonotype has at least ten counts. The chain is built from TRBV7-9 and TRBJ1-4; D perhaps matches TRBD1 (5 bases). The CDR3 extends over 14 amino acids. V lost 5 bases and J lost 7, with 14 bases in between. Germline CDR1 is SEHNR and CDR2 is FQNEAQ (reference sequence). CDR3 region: CASSPPGGGEKLFF. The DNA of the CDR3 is TGTGCCAGCAGCCCCCCGGGGGGAGGTGAAAAACTGTTTTTT.

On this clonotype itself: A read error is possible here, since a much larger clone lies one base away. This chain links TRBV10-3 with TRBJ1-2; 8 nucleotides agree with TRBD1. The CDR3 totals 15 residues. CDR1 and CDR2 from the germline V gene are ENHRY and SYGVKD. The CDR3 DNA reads TGTGACATCAGTGGCCACTGGGGACAGGACTATGGCTACACCTTC. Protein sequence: CDISGHWGQDYGYTF.

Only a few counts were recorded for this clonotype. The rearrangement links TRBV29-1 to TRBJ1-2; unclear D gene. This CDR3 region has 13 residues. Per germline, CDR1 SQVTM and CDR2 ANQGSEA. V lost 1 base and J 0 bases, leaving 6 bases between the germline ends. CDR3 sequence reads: CSVEGIANYGYTF. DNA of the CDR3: TGCAGCGTTGAAGGGATTGCTAACTATGGCTACACCTTC.

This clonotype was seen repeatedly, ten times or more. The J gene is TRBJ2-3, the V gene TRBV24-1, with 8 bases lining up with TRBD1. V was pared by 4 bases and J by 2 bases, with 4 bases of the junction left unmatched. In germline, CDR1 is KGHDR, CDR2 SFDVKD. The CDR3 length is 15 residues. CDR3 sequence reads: CATSDTRGPTDTQYF. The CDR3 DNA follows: TGTGCCACCAGTGACACCAGGGGGCCCACAGATACGCAGTATTTT.

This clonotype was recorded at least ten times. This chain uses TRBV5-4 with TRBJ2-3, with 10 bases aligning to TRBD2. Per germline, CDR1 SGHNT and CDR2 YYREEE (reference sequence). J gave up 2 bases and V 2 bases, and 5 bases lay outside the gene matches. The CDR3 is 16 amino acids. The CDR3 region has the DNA TGTGCCAGCAGCTTTGGTAGCGGGGGGACCACAGATACGCAGTATTTT. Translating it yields CASSFGSGGTTDTQYF. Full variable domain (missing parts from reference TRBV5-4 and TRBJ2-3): ETGVTQSPTHLIKTRGQQVTLRCSSQSGHNTVSWYQQALGQGPQFIFQYYREEENGRGNFPPRFSGLQFPNYSSELNVNALELDDSALYLCASSFGSGGTTDTQYFGPGTRLTVL.

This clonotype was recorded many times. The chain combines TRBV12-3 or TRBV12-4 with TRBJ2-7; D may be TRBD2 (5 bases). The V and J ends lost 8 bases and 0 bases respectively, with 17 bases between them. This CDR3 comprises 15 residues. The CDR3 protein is CASATLAVSSYEQYF. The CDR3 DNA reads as TGTGCCAGCGCCACGCTAGCTGTTAGCTCCTACGAGCAGTACTTC.

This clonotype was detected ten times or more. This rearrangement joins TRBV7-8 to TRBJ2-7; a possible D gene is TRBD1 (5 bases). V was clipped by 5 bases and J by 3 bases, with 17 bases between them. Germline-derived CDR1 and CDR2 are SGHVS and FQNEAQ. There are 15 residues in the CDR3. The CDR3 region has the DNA TGTGCCAGCAGCACGGACACGCCACATTTCTACGAGCAGTACTTC. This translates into CASSTDTPHFYEQYF.

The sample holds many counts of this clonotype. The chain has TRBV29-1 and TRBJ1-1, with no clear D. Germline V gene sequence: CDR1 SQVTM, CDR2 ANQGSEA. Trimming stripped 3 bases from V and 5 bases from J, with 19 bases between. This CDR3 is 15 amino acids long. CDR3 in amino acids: CSVDGVTPRTTEAFF. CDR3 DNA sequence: TGCAGCGTTGACGGGGTTACCCCTAGAACAACTGAAGCTTTCTTT.

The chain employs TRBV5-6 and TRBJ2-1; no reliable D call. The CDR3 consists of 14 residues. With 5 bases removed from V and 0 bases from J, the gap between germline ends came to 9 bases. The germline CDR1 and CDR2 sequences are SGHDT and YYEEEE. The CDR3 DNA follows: TGTGCCAGCAGTTTACTCCGCTCCTACAATGAGCAGTTCTTC. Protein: CASSLLRSYNEQFF.

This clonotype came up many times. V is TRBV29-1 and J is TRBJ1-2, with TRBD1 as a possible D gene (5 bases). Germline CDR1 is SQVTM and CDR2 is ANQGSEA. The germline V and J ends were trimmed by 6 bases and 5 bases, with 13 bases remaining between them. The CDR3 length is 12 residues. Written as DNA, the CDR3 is TGCAGCGTGTCCGGGACGGTTTATGGCTACACCTTC. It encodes CSVSGTVYGYTF.

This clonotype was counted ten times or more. The CDR3 loop reads CASSVGGDPSKPQHF. As DNA, the CDR3 is TGTGCCAGCAGCGTAGGGGGCGACCCAAGTAAGCCCCAGCATTTT. The V gene is TRBV9, the J gene TRBJ1-5; D might be TRBD1 (5 bases). CDR1 is SGDLS, CDR2 YYNGEE, per germline. Trimming removed 0 bases at V and 8 bases at J, with 15 bases between. CDR3 size: 15 residues.

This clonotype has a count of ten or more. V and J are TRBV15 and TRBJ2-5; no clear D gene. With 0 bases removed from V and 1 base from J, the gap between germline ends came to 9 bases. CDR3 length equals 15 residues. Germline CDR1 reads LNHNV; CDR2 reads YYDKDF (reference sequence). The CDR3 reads CATSRDSYSQETQYF. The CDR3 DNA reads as TGTGCCACCAGCAGAGATAGTTACAGCCAAGAGACCCAGTACTTC.

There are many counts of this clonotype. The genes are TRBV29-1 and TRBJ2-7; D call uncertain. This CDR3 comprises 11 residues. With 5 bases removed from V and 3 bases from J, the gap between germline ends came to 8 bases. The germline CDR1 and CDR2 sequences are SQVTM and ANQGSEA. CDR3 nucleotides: TGCAGCGTTCGCTGGAACTACGAGCAGTACTTC. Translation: CSVRWNYEQYF.

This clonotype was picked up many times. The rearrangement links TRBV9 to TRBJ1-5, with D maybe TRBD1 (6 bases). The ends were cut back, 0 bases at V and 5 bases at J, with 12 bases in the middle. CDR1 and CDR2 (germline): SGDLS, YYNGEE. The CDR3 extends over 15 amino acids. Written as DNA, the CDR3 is TGTGCCAGCAGCGTAGGCAGGGGCGGAGATCAGCCCCAGCATTTT. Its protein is CASSVGRGGDQPQHF.

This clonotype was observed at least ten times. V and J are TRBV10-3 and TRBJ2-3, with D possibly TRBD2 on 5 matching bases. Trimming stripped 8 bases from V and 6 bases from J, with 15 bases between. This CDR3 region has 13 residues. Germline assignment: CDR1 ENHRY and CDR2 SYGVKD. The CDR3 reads CAIRSGSGDTQYF. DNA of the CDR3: TGTGCCATCCGGTCCGGGTCGGGGGATACGCAGTATTTT.

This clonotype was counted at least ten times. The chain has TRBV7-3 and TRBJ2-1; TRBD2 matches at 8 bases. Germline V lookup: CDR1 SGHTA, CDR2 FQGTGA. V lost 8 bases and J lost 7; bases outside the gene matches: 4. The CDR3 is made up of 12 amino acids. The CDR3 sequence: CASGSGVNEQFF. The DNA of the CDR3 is TGTGCCAGCGGTAGCGGGGTAAATGAGCAGTTCTTC.

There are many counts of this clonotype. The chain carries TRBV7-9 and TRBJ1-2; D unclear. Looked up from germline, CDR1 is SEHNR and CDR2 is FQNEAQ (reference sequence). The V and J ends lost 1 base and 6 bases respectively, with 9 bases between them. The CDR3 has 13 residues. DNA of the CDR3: TGTGCCAGCAGCTTAGTGGAGGTCAATGGCTACACCTTC. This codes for CASSLVEVNGYTF.

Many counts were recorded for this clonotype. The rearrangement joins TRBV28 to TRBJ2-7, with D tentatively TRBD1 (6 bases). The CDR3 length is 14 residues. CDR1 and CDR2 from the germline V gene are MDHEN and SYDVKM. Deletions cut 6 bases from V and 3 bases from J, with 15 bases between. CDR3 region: CASRPTGTHYEQYF. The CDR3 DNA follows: TGTGCCAGCAGACCTACAGGGACCCACTACGAGCAGTACTTC.

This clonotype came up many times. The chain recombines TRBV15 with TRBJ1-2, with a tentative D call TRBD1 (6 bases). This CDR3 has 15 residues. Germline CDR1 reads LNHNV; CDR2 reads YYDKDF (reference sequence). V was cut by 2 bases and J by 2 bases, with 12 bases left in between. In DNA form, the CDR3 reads TGTGCCACCAGCAGATCCCGGACAGACAACTATGGCTACACCTTC. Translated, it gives CATSRSRTDNYGYTF. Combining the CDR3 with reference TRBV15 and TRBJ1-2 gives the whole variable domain DAMVIQNPRYQVTQFGKPVTLSCSQTLNHNVMYWYQQKSSQAPKLLFHYYDKDFNNEADTPDNFQSRRPNTSFCFLDIRSPGLGDTAMYLCATSRSRTDNYGYTFGSGTRLTVV.

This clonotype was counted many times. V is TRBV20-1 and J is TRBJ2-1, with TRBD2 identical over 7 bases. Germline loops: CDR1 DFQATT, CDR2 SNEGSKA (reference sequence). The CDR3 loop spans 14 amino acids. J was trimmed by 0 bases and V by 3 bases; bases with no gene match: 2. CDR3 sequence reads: CSARGGGSYNEQFF. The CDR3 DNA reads TGCAGTGCTAGGGGCGGGGGCTCCTACAATGAGCAGTTCTTC.

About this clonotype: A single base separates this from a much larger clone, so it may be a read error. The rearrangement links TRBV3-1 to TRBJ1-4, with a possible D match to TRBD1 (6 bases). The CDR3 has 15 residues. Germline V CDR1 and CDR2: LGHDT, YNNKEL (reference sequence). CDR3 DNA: TGTGCCAGCTGCCAGGGGATATCAACTAATGAAAAACTGTTTTTT. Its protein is CASCQGISTNEKLFF.

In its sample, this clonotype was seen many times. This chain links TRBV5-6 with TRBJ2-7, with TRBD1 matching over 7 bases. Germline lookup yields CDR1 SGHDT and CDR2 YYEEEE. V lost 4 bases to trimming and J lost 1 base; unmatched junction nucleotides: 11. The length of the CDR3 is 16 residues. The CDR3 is CASSNRDSSFSYEQYF. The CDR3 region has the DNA TGTGCCAGCAGCAACCGGGACAGTAGCTTTTCCTACGAGCAGTACTTC.

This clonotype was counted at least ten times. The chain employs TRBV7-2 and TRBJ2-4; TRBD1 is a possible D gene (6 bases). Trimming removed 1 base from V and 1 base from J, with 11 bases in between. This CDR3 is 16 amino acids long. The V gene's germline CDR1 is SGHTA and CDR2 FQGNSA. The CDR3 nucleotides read TGTGCCAGCAGCTTAGTAATGGGGGCCGCCAAAAACATTCAGTACTTC. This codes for CASSLVMGAAKNIQYF.

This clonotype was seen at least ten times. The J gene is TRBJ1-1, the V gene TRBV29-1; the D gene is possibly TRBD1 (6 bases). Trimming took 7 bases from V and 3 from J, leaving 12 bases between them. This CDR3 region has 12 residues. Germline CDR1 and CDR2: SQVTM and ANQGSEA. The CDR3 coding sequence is TGCAGCGCGGGACAAGTAGACACTGAAGCTTTCTTT. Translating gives CSAGQVDTEAFF.

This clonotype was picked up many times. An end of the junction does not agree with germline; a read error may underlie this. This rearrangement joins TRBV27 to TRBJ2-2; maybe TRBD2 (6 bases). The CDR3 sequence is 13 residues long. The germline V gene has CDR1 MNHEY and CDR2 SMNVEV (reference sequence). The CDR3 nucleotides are TGTGCCAGCAGCCAGGCCCGTCTCGGGGGGCTGTTTTTT. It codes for CASSQARLGGLFF.

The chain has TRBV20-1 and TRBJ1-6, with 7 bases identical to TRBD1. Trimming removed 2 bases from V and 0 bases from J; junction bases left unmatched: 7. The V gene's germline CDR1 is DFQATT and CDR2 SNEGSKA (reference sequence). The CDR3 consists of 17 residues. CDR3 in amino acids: CSARRPDRSSYNSPLHF. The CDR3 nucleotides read TGCAGTGCTAGAAGGCCGGACAGGAGCTCCTATAATTCACCCCTCCACTTT.